Shown below are 5 T cell receptor beta chains from a single sample sequenced in a study of CD4 T cells in relation to SARS-CoV-2 and coronaviruses. Before the COVID-19 pandemic, during about 2010-2018, CD4+ T cells were taken from unexposed donors. This table comes from immunoSEQ multiplex PCR, and its TCRdb copy is limited to in-frame clones, with some not included. This sample yields about 59,000 clones, of which 86% are seen a single time; about 1.5% belongs to the top ten. The sequenced sample was memory CD4+ T cells from PBMCs. Receptors were obtained from a human donor in good health.

This chain connects TRBV2 to TRBJ2-5; D is perhaps TRBD1 or TRBD2 (5 bases each). The CDR3 extends over 12 amino acids. The V end lost 6 bases, the J end lost 2 bases, and 7 bases lay between the germline ends. Germline V lookup: CDR1 SNHLY, CDR2 FYNNEI. The CDR3 reads CASRWGQETQYF. Here the CDR3 DNA reads TGTGCCAGCAGATGGGGGCAAGAGACCCAGTACTTC.

The V and J genes are TRBV7-6 and TRBJ2-1; TRBD2 matches at 10 bases. The CDR3 loop spans 17 amino acids. Germline V lookup: CDR1 SGHVS, CDR2 FNYEAQ. V trimming: 6 bases; J trimming: 0 bases; junction bases outside the gene matches: 8. CDR3 sequence: CASRKLAGANSYNEQFF. As DNA, the CDR3 is TGTGCCAGCAGAAAGCTAGCGGGAGCTAACTCCTACAATGAGCAGTTCTTC.

The chain combines TRBV5-1 with TRBJ2-5; D perhaps matches TRBD1 (6 bases). V lost 0 bases, J lost 2 bases, and 11 bases lay in between. Germline V gene sequence: CDR1 SGHRS, CDR2 YFSETQ. This CDR3 has 15 amino acids. The CDR3 loop reads CASSLGQGIQETQYF. CDR3 in DNA: TGCGCCAGCAGCTTGGGCCAGGGGATTCAAGAGACCCAGTACTTC.

The chain uses TRBV19 and TRBJ2-7, with D possibly TRBD1 on 6 matching bases. With 7 bases removed from V and 0 bases from J, the gap between germline ends came to 13 bases. From germline, CDR1 is LNHDA and CDR2 SQIVND (reference sequence). This CDR3 contains 14 residues. CDR3 nucleotides: TGTGCCAGTAAGGACAGATATAGCTCCTACGAGCAGTACTTC. Translated, it gives CASKDRYSSYEQYF.

The V and J genes are TRBV27 and TRBJ2-1; D possibly corresponds to TRBD2 (5 bases). Germline V lookup: CDR1 MNHEY, CDR2 SMNVEV (reference sequence). The CDR3 loop spans 17 amino acids. Trimming pared 3 bases from V and 0 bases from J, leaving 15 bases between. CDR3 coding DNA: TGTGCCAGCAGTTTCATCGTGGTTGCGGGCTCCTACAATGAGCAGTTCTTC. Protein product: CASSFIVVAGSYNEQFF.